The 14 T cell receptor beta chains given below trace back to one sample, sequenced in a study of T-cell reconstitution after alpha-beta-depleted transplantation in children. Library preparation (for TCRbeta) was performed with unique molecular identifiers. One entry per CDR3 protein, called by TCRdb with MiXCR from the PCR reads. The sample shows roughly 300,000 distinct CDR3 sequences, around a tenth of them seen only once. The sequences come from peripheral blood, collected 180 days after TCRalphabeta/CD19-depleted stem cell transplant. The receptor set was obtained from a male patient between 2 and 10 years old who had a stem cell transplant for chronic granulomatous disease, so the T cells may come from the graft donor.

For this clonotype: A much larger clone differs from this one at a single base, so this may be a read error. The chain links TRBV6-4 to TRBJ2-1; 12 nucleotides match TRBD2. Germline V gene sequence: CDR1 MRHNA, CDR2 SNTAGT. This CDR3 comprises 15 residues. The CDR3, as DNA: TGTACCAGCAGACCGACTAGCGGGAGTTACAATGAGCAGTTCTTC. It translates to CTSRPTSGSYNEQFF.

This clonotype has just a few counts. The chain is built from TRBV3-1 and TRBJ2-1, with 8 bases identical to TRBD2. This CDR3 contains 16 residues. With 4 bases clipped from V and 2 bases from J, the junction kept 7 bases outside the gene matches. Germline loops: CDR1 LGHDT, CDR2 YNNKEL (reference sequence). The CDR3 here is CASSLFRGGPYNEQFF. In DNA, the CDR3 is TGTGCCAGCAGCCTCTTTCGGGGGGGACCCTACAATGAGCAGTTCTTC.

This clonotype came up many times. The CDR3 loop reads CASRTSGISYEQYF. CDR3 in DNA: TGTGCCAGCAGGACTAGCGGGATTTCCTACGAGCAGTACTTC. The rearrangement uses TRBV5-5 and TRBJ2-7, with 11 bases lining up with TRBD2. This CDR3 region has 14 residues. Germline CDR1 and CDR2: SGHKS and YYEKEE (reference sequence). With 5 bases clipped from V and 1 base from J, the junction kept 2 bases outside the gene matches.

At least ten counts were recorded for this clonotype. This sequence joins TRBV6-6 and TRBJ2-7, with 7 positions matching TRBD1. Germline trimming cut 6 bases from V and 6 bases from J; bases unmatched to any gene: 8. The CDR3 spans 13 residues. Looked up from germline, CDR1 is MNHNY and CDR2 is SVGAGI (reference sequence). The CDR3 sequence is CASSTRQGGEQYF. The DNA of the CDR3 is TGTGCCAGCAGCACGCGACAGGGTGGCGAGCAGTACTTC.

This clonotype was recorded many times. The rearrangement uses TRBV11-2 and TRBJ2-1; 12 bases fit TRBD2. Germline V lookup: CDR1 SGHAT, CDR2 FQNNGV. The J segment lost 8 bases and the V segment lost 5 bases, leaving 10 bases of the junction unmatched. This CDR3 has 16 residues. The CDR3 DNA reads TGTGCCAGCAGCACACTCCCGGCTAGCGGGAGGGATGAGCAGTTCTTC. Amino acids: CASSTLPASGRDEQFF.

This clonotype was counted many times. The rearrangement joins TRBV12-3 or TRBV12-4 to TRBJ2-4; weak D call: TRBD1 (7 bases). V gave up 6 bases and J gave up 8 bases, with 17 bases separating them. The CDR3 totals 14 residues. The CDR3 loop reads CASSLTRGTDIQYF. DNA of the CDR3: TGTGCCAGCAGCCTAACGCGCGGGACAGACATTCAGTACTTC.

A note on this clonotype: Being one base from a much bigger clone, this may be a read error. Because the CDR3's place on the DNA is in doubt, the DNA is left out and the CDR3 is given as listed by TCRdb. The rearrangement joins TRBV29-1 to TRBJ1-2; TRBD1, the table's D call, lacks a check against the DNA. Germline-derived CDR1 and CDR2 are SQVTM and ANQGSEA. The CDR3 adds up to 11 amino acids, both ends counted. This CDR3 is CSVWRGSGYTF.

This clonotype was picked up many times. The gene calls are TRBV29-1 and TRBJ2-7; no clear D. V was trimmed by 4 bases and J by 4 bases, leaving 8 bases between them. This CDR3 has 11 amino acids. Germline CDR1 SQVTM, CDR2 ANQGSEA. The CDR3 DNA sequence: TGCAGCGTTGTTGGGGTATACGAGCAGTACTTC. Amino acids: CSVVGVYEQYF.

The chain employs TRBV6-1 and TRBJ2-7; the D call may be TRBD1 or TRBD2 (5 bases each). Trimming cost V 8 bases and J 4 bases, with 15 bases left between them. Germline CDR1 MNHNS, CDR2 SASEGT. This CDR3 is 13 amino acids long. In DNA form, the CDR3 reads TGTGCCAGCGGGGGTCGCGGATGGTACGAGCAGTACTTC. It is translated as CASGGRGWYEQYF.

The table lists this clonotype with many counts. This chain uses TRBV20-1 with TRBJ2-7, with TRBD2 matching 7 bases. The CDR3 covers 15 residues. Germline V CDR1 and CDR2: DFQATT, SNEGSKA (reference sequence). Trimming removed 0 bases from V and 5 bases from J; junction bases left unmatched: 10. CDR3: CSARDPSGESNEQYF. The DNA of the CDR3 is TGCAGTGCTAGAGATCCGAGCGGGGAAAGTAACGAGCAGTACTTC.

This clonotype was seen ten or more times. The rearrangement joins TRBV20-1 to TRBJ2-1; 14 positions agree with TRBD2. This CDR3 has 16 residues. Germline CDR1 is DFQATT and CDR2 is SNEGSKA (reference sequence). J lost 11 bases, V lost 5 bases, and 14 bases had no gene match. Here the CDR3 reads CSASGRGTSGSSQQFF. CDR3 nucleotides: TGCAGTGCTTCGGGCAGGGGGACTAGCGGGAGTTCTCAGCAGTTCTTC.

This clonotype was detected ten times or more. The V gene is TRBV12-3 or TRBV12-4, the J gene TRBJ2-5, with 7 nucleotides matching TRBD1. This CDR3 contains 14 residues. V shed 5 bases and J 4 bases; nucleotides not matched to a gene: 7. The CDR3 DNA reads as TGTGCCAGCAGTACAAGACAGGGCGGAGAGACCCAGTACTTC. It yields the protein CASSTRQGGETQYF.

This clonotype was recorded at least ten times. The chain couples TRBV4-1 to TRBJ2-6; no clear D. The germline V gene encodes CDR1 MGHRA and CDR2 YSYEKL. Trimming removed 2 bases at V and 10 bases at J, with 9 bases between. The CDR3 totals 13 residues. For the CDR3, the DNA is TGCGCCAGCAGCCAACCGAGTTGGAACGTCCTGACTTTC. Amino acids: CASSQPSWNVLTF.

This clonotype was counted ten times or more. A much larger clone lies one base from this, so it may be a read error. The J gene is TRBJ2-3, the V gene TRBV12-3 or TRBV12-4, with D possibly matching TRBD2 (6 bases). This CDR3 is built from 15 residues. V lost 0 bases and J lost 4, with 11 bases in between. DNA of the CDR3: TGTGCCAGCAGTTTAGCGACGGGAGATTCAGATACGCAGTATTTT. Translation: CASSLATGDSDTQYF.